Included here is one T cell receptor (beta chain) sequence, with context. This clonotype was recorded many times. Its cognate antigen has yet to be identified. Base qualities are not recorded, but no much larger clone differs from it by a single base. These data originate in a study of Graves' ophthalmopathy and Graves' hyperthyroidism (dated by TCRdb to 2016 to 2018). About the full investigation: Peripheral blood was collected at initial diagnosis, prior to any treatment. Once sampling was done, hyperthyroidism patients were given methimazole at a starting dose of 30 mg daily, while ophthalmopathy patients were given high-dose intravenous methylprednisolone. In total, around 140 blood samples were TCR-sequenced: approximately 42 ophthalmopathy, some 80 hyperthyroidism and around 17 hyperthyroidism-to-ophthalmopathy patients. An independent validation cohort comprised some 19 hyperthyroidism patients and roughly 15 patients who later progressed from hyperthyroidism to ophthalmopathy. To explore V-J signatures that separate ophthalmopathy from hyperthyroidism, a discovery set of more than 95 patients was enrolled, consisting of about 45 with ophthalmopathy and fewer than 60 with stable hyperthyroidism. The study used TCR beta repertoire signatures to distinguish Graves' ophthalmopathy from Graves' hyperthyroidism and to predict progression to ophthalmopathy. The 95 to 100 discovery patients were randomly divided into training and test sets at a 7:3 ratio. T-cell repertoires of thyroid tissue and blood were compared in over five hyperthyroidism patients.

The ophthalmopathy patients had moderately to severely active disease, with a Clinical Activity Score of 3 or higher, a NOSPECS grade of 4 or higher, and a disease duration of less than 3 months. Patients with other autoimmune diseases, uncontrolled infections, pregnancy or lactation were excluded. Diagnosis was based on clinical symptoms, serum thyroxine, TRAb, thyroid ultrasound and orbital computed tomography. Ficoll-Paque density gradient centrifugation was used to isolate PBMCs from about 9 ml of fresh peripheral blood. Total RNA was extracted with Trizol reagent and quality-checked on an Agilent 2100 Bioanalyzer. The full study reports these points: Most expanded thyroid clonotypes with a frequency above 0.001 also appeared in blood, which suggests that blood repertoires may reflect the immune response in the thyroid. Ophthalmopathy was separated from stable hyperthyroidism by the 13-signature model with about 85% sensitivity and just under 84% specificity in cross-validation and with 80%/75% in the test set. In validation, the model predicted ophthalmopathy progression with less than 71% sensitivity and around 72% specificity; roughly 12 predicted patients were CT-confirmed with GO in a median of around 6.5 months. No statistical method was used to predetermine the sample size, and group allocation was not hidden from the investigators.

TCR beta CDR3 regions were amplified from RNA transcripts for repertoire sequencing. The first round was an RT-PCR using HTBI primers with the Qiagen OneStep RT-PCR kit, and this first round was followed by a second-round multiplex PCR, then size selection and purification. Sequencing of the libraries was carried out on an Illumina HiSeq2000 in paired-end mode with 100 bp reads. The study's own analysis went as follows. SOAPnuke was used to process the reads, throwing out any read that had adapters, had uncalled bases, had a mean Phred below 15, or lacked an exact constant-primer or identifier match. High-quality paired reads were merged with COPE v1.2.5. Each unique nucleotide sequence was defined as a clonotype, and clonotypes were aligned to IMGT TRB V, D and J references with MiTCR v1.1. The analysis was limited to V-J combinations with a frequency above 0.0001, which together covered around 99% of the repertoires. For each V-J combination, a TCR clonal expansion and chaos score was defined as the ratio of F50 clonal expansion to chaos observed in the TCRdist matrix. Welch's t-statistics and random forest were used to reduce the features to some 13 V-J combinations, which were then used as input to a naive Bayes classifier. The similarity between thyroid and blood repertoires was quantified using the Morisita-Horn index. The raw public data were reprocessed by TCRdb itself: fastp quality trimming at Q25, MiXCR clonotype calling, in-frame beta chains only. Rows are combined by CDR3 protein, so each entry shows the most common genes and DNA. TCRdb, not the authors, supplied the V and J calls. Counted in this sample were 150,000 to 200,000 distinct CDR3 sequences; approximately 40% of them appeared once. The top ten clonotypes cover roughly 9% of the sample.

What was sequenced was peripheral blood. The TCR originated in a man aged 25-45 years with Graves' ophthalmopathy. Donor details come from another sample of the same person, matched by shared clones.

The DNA is as follows: TGTGCCACCAGCAGTTTCTTAGCGGGAGCTTTCGACGAGCAGTACTTC. It translates as CATSSFLAGAFDEQYF. This receptor chain uses TRBV15 and TRBJ2-7; 9 bases in the junction line up with TRBD2. From the germline V gene (reference sequence), CDR1 is LNHNV and CDR2 is YYDKDF. For this chain, trimming is 3 bases at the V end and 5 bases at the J end, and the number of junction bases without a gene match is 11. Including the terminal cysteine and phenylalanine, the CDR3 comprises 16 residues. Only the CDR3 part of the read is kept: 48 bases, read in frame from the first base.